The T cell receptor (beta chain) under discussion was sequenced for a study of blood T cell repertoires in COVID-19. As for the study in general: Sources were T cells, B-cell-depleted T cells, or PBMCs; the material itself was cDNA or gDNA.

In the original workflow: Quantification of nucleated cells was approximated via reference gene primer amplification. Method: immunoSEQ multiplex PCR; TCRdb's copy keeps in-frame clones and lacks some. V, J and clone size reflect that table, while D and trimming were determined from the DNA. The table shows a few hundred thousand clones, with about 86% occurring only once. The CDR3 is 18 amino acids. Germline V gene data show CDR1 as MNHEY and CDR2 as SVGEGT. Losses at the gene ends were 0 bases for V and 8 bases for J; bases not matched to a gene: 15. Seattle participants joined during active infection and were tracked over time.

This receptor was taken from a person aged 70 to 79 with COVID-19, enrolled during active disease. Material: peripheral blood. This chain joins TRBV6-2 or TRBV6-3 and TRBJ1-1; 10 bases map to TRBD1. The CDR3 coding sequence is TGTGCCAGCAGTTACTCGGTCGGACAGGGGGTCGAGTTGGTCGAAGCTTTCTTT. Translated: CASSYSVGQGVELVEAFF.